At least ten counts were recorded for the clone carrying this T cell receptor (beta chain). This sample was included in a study of T cells in Graves' hyperthyroidism and ophthalmopathy. RNA transcripts provided the source from which TCR beta CDR3 regions were amplified. During a first-round RT-PCR of the TCR CDR3, the HTBI primer set was used. Each CDR3 protein is one row after TCRdb ran MiXCR on the multiplex PCR reads. The data hold about 580,000 distinct CDR3 sequences, with 40% to 55% observed a single time. Patients aged 18 to 65 had newly diagnosed hyperthyroidism that had lasted under 2 months. Diagnostic decisions used clinical symptoms, serum thyroxine and TRAb, thyroid ultrasound and orbital computed tomography. The CDR3 has 14 residues. The V end was cut by 7 bases, the J end by 8 bases, with 15 bases between. Germline V gene data show CDR1 as LNHDA and CDR2 as SQIVND (reference sequence).

V gene TRBV19 combines with J gene TRBJ2-6; D might be TRBD2 (7 bases). The TCR comes from a woman between 18 and 29 years old with Graves' hyperthyroidism. Sequencing was carried out using peripheral blood or thyroid tissue (not recorded which). CDR3 DNA sequence: TGTGCCAGTACCCAAAGGGGGGGCTCCAACGTCCTGACTTTC. Translation: CASTQRGGSNVLTF.